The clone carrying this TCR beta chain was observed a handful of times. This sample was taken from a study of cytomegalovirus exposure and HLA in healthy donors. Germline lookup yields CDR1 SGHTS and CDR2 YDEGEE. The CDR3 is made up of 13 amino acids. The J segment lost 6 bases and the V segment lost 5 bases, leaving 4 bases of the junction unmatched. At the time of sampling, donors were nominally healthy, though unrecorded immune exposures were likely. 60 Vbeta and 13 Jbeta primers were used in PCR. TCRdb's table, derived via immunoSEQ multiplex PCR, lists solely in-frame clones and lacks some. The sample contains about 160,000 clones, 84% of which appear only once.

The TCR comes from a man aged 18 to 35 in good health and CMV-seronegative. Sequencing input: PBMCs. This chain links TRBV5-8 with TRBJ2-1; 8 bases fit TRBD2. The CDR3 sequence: CASSLGGVNEQFF. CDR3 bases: TGTGCCAGCAGTCTCGGGGGGGTCAATGAGCAGTTCTTC.